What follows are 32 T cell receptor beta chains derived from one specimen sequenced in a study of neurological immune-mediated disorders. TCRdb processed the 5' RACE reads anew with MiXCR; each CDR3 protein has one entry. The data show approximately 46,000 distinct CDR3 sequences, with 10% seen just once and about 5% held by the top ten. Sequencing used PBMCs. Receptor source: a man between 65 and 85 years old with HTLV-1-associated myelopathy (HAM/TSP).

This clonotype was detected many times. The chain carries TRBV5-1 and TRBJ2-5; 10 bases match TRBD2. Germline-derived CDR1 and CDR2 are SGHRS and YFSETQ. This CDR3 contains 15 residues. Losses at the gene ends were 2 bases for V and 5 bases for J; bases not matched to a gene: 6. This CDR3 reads CASSFLAGAMETQYF. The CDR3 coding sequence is TGCGCCAGCAGCTTCCTAGCGGGGGCCATGGAGACCCAGTACTTC.

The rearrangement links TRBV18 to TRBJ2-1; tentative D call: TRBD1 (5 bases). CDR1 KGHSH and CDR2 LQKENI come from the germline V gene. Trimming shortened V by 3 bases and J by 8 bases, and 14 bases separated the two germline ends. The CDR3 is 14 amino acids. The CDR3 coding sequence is TGTGCCAGCTCACCGCCGCAGGGTCGGGATGAGCAGTTCTTC. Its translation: CASSPPQGRDEQFF.

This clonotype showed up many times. CDR3 amino acids: CSAAGTGRGLDNSPLHF. In DNA form, the CDR3 reads TGCAGTGCTGCCGGGACAGGACGTGGGTTGGATAATTCACCCCTCCACTTT. The rearrangement joins TRBV20-1 to TRBJ1-6; TRBD1 matches at 8 bases. V shed 5 bases, J shed 5 bases, and the junction held 14 bases outside the gene matches. This CDR3 is built from 17 residues. Germline V gives CDR1 DFQATT, CDR2 SNEGSKA (reference sequence).

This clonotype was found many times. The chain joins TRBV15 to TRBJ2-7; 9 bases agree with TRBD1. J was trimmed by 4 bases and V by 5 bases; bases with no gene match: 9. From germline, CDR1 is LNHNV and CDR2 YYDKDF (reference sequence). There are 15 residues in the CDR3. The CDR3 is CATSRRDRAIYEQYF. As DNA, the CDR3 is TGTGCCACCAGCCGCCGGGACAGGGCAATTTACGAGCAGTACTTC.

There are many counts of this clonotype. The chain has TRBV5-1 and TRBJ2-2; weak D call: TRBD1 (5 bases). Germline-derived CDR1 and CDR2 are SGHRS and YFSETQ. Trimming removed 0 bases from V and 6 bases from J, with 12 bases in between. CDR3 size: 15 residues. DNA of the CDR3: TGCGCCAGCAGCTTGGAGGTTATAGGGGCCGGGGAGCTGTTTTTT. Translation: CASSLEVIGAGELFF.

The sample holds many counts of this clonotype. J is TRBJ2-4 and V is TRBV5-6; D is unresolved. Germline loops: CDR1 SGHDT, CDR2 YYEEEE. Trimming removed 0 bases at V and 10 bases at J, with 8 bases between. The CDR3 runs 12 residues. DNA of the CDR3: TGTGCCAGCAGCTTGGGGCAGTTTATTCAGTACTTC. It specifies CASSLGQFIQYF. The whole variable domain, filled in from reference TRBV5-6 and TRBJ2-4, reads DAGVTQSPTHLIKTRGQQVTLRCSPKSGHDTVSWYQQALGQGPQFIFQYYEEEERQRGNFPDRFSGHQFPNYSSELNVNALLLGDSALYLCASSLGQFIQYFGAGTRLSVL.

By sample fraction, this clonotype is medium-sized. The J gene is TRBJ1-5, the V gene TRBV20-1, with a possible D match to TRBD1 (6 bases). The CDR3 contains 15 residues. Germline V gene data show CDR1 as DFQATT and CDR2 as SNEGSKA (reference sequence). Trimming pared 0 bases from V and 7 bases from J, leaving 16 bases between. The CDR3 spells CSARDLAKGEQPQHF. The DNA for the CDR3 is TGCAGTGCTAGAGATCTCGCTAAGGGGGAACAGCCCCAGCATTTT.

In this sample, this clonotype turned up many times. CDR3 bases: TGCGCCAGCAGCTCTGGGTCCCCCAGTGAGCAGTTCTTC. It yields the protein CASSSGSPSEQFF. The chain links TRBV5-1 to TRBJ2-1; D call uncertain. The CDR3 length is 13 residues. Trimming removed 3 bases from V and 9 bases from J, with 13 bases in between. In germline, CDR1 is SGHRS, CDR2 YFSETQ.

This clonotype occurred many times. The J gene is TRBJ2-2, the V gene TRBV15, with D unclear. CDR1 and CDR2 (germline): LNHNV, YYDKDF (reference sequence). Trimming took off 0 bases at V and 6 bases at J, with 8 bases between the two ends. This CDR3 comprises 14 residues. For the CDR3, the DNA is TGTGCCACCAGCAGAGATCCGGGCGCCGGGGAGCTGTTTTTT. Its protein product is CATSRDPGAGELFF.

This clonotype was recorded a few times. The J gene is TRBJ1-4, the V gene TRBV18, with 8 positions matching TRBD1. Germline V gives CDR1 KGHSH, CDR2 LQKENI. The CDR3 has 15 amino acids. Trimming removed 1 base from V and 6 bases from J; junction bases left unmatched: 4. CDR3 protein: CASSPQRDRHEKLFF. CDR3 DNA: TGTGCCAGCTCACCACAACGGGACAGGCATGAAAAACTGTTTTTT.

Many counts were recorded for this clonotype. The CDR3 is CASSSGQGVNIQYF. In DNA, the CDR3 is TGCGCCAGCAGCTCGGGACAGGGGGTAAACATTCAGTACTTC. V usage is TRBV5-1 and J usage is TRBJ2-4, with 11 bases aligning to TRBD1. Germline V gives CDR1 SGHRS, CDR2 YFSETQ. This CDR3 comprises 14 residues. V was clipped by 3 bases and J by 6 bases; unmatched bases: 2.

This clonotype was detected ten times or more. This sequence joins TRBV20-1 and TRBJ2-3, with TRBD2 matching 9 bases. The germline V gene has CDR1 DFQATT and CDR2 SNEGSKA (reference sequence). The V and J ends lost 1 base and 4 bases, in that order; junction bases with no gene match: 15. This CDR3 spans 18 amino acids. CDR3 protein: CSARGAFSGRGSADTQYF. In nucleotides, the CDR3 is TGCAGTGCTAGAGGTGCCTTTAGCGGGAGAGGGAGCGCAGATACGCAGTATTTT.

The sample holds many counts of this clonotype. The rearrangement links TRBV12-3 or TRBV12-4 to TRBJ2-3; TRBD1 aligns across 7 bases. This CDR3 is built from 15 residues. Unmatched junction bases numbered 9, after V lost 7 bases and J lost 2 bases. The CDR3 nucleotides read TGTGCCAGCACCGCGTTTGGGACAGACACAGATACGCAGTATTTT. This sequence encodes CASTAFGTDTDTQYF.

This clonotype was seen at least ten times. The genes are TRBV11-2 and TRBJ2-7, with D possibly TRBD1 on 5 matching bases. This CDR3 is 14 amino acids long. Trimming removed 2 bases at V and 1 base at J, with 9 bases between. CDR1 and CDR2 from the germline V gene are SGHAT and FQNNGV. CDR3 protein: CASSLRQGSYEQYF. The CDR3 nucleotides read TGTGCCAGCAGCTTAAGGCAGGGATCCTACGAGCAGTACTTC.

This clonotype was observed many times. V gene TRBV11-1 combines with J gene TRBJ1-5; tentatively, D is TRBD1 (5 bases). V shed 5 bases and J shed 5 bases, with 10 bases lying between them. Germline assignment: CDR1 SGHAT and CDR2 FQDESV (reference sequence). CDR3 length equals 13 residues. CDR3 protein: CASSGTPDQPQHF. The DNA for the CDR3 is TGTGCCAGCAGCGGGACCCCGGATCAGCCCCAGCATTTT.

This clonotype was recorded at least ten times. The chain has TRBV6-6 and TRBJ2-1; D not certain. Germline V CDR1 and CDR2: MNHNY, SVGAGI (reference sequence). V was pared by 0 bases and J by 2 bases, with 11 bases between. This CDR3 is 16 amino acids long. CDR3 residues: CASSYSGRAAYNEQFF. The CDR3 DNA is TGTGCCAGCAGTTACTCAGGCCGAGCCGCCTACAATGAGCAGTTCTTC.

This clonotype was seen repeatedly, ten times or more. DNA of the CDR3: TGTGCCAGCAGTTTAAGGTTTTCGAGCAATCAGCCCCAGCATTTT. As protein: CASSLRFSSNQPQHF. The V call is TRBV28, the J call TRBJ1-5; D is unclear. Germline V gives CDR1 MDHEN, CDR2 SYDVKM. With 2 bases removed from V and 1 base from J, the gap between germline ends came to 9 bases. The CDR3 has 15 residues.

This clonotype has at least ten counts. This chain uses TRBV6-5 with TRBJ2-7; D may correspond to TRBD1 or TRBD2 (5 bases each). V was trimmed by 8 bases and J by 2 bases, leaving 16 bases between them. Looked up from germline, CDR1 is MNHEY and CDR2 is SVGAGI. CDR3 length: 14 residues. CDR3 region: CASALRDGPYEQYF. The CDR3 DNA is TGTGCCAGCGCACTCCGGGACGGTCCCTACGAGCAGTACTTC.

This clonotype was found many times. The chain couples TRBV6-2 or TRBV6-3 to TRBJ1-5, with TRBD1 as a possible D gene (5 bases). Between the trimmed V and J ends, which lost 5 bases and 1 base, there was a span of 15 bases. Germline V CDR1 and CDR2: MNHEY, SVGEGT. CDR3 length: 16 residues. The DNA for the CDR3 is TGTGCCAGCAGTGACAGATACACCGGGAGCAATCAGCCCCAGCATTTT. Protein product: CASSDRYTGSNQPQHF.

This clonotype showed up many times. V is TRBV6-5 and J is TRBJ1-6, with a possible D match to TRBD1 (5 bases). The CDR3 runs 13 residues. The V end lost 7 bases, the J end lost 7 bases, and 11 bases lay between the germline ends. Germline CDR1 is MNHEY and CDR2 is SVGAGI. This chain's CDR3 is CASKPGRNSPLHF. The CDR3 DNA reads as TGTGCCAGCAAGCCGGGACGGAATTCACCCCTCCACTTT.

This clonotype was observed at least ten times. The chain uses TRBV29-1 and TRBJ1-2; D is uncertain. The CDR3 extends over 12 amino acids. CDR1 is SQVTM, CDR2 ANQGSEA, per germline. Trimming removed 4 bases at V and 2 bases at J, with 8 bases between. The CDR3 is CSVVADNYGYTF. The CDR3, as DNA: TGCAGCGTTGTGGCAGACAACTATGGCTACACCTTC.

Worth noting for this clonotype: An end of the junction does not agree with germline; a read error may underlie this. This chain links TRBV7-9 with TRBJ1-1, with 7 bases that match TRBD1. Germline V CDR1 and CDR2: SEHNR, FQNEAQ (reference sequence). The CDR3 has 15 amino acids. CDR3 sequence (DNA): TGTGACAGCAGCCGGTCGGGACAGCAGAACACTGAAGCTTTCTTT. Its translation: CDSSRSGQQNTEAFF.

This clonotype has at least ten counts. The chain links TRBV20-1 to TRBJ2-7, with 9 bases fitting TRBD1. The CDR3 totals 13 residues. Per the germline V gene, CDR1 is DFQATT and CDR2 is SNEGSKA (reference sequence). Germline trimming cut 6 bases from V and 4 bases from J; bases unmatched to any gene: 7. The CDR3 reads CSASGTGWYEQYF. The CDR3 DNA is TGCAGTGCATCCGGGACAGGGTGGTACGAGCAGTACTTC.

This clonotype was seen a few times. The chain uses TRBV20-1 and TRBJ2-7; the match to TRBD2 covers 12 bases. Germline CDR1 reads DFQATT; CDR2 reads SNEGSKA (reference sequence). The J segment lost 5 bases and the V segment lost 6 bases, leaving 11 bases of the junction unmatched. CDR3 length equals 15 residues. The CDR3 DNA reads TGCAGTGCCCCCTCGACTAGCGGGAGATCCCACGAGCAGTACTTC. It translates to CSAPSTSGRSHEQYF.

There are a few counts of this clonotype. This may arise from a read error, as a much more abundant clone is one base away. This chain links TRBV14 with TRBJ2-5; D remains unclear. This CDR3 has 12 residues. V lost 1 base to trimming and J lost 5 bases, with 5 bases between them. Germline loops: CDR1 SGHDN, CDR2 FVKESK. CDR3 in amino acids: CASSQVWETQYF. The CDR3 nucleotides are TGTGCCAGCAGCCAAGTTTGGGAGACCCAGTACTTC. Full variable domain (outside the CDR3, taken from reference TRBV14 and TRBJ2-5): EAGVTQFPSHSVIEKGQTVTLRCDPISGHDNLYWYRRVMGKEIKFLLHFVKESKQDESGMPNNRFLAERTGGTYSTLKVQPAELEDSGVYFCASSQVWETQYFGPGTRLLVL.

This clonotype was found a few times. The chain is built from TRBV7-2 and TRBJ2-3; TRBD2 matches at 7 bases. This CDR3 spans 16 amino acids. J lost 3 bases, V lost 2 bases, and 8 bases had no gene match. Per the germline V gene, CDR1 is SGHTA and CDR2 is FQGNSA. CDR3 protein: CASSLRAGGRTDTQYF. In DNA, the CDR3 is TGTGCCAGCAGCTTACGCGCTGGCGGGAGAACAGATACGCAGTATTTT.

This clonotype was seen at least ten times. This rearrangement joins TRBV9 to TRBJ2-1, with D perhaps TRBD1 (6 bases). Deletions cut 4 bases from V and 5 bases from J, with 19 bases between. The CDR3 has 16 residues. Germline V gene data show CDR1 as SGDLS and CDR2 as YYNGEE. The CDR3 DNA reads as TGTGCCAGCAGCCCCCGAGGACAGCAAAGTAACAATGAGCAGTTCTTC. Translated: CASSPRGQQSNNEQFF.

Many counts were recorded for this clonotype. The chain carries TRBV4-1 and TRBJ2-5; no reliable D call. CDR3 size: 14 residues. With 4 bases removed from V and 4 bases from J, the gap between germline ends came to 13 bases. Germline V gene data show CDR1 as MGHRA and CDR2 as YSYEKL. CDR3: CASSLRVTRETQYF. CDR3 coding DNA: TGCGCCAGCAGCCTTCGGGTGACCCGAGAGACCCAGTACTTC.

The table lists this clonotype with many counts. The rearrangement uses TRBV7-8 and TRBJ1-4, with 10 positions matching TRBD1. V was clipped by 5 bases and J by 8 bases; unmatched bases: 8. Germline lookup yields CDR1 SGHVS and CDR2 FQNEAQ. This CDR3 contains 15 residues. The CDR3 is CASSRGTGEGEKLFF. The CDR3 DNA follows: TGTGCCAGCAGCCGTGGGACAGGGGAAGGAGAAAAACTGTTTTTT.

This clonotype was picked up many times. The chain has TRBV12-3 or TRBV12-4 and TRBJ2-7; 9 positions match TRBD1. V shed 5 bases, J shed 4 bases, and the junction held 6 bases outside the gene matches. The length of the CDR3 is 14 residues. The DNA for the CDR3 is TGTGCCAGCAGTACCGGGACAGGGTCTTACGAGCAGTACTTC. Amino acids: CASSTGTGSYEQYF.

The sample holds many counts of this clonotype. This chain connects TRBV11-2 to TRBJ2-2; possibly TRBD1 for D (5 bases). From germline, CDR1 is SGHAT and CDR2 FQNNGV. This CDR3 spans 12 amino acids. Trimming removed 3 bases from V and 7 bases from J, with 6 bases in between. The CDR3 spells CASSFRGGELFF. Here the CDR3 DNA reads TGTGCCAGCAGCTTTAGGGGCGGGGAGCTGTTTTTT.

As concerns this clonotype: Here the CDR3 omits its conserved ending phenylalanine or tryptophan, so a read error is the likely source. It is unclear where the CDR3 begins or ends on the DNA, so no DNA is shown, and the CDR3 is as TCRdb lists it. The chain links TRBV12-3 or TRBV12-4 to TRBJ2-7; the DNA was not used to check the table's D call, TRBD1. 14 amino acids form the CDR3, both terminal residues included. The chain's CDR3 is CASSRTGGTYEKYI.